This TCR beta chain is drawn from a study of CD8+ T cells in alopecia areata. Study-wide results and limits: Higher clonality and more expanded CD8+ clones appeared in lesional than normal scalp. Scalp samples also yield sequences from resident alphabeta T cells of normal skin. Because of a solitary nonresponder, the connection of baseline CD8+ expansion to response stays uncertain.

Extracted from the samples, RNA was reverse transcribed into cDNA to serve as the sequencing template. The data were produced by immunoSEQ multiplex PCR, yet TCRdb's version contains in-frame clones alone and is incomplete. The sample shows some 99,000 clones, about 64% of them seen only once. The CDR3 covers 13 residues. V lost 2 bases to trimming and J lost 8 bases; unmatched junction nucleotides: 4. Germline V gene sequence: CDR1 MDHEN, CDR2 SYDVKM. Treatment of the sample: oral pan-JAK inhibitor, 5-10 mg twice daily. This clone was seen a few times. Antigen specificity is unknown. This TCR came from a human donor with alopecia areata. The sequencing here drew on CD8+ T cells sorted from blood, taken at week 4, from a patient treated with tofacitinib. The chain recombines TRBV28 with TRBJ1-1; 8 bases agree with TRBD1. The CDR3 region has the DNA TGTGCCAGCAGTTTAATGGACAGGGAAGAAGCTTTCTTT. Encoded protein: CASSLMDREEAFF.